The rows below give T cell receptor beta chains drawn from one sample of a study of T cells in Graves' hyperthyroidism and ophthalmopathy. TCRdb used MiXCR to reprocess the multiplex PCR reads, holding one entry per CDR3 protein. The sample records around 690,000 distinct CDR3 sequences, less than 25% being singletons. The sequenced material came from blood. The source is a man younger than 40 with Graves' ophthalmopathy. CDR3s include the opening cysteine and the closing phenylalanine or tryptophan. A D gene is named only where the DNA matches it firmly. Clone size is shown for a subset of rows, as once, few, many or a class of expanded clone.

v_gene	d_gene	abundance	j_gene	CDR3aa	CDR3nt
TRBV7-9	TRBD2	.	TRBJ2-2	CASSPGTSGSGLFF	TGTGCCAGCAGCCCCGGGACTAGCGGGAGTGGGCTGTTTTTT
TRBV20-1	TRBD1	few	TRBJ1-5	CSARDLRDSRNQPQHF	TGCAGTGCTAGAGACCTCCGGGACAGTCGAAATCAGCCCCAGCATTTT
TRBV4-1	.	.	TRBJ1-2	CASSRTAANYGYTF	TGCGCCAGCAGCCGGACAGCAGCTAACTATGGCTACACCTTC
TRBV7-7	TRBD2	few	TRBJ2-2	CASSSYLAANTGELFF	TGTGCTAGCAGCTCTTACCTAGCGGCGAACACCGGGGAGCTGTTTTTT
TRBV19	.	.	TRBJ2-6	CASSISFMTSGANVLTF	TGTGCCAGTAGTATCTCCTTCATGACCTCTGGGGCCAACGTCCTGACTTTC
TRBV7-2	.	few	TRBJ2-2	CASSLDLGNTGELFF	TGTGCCAGCAGCTTAGATTTAGGCAACACCGGGGAGCTGTTTTTT
TRBV29-1	.	.	TRBJ2-1	CSVVVGDYNEQFF	TGCAGCGTTGTCGTAGGGGATTACAATGAGCAGTTCTTC
TRBV19	TRBD2	.	TRBJ2-2	CASSIGAGATGELFF	TGTGCCAGTAGTATTGGTGCGGGAGCCACCGGGGAGCTGTTTTTT
TRBV3-1	TRBD2	.	TRBJ2-3	CASSQDPGGRFDTQYF	TGTGCCAGCAGCCAAGATCCGGGCGGGAGATTTGATACGCAGTATTTT
TRBV19	TRBD1	few	TRBJ2-3	CALTFGTGAWNYTDTQYF	TGTGCCCTAACCTTCGGGACAGGGGCGTGGAACTACACAGATACGCAGTATTTT
TRBV6-5	.	.	TRBJ2-7	CASSYQGEVGEQYF	TGTGCCAGCAGTTACCAAGGGGAGGTCGGCGAGCAGTACTTC
TRBV28	TRBD2	.	TRBJ2-1	CASSLETSGTNEQFF	TGTGCCAGCAGTTTGGAGACTAGCGGGACCAATGAGCAGTTCTTC
TRBV7-9	.	few	TRBJ1-5	CASAKGSTRSSQPQHF	TGTGCCAGCGCTAAGGGGAGTACGCGTTCCAGTCAGCCCCAGCATTTT
TRBV5-4	.	few	TRBJ2-1	CASSGGPGETEQFF	TGTGCCAGCAGCGGCGGACCCGGAGAAACTGAGCAGTTCTTC
TRBV20-1	TRBD2	.	TRBJ2-6	CSAPSGGITISSGANVLTF	TGCAGTGCACCATCGGGGGGGATAACGATATCCTCTGGGGCCAACGTCCTGACTTTC
TRBV12-3/TRBV12-4	.	many	TRBJ1-3	CASSLSGPAGNTIYF	TGTGCCAGCAGTTTATCGGGGCCCGCTGGAAACACCATATATTTT
TRBV27	.	many	TRBJ1-1	CASSVGTPGSEAFF	TGTGCCAGCAGTGTTGGTACTCCCGGGTCCGAAGCTTTCTTT
TRBV11-3	.	few	TRBJ2-2	CASSLVSDAGELFF	TGTGCCAGCAGCTTAGTGAGCGACGCCGGGGAGCTGTTTTTT
TRBV6-1	.	.	TRBJ2-1	CASSEETIGLARIPNEQFF	TGTGCCAGCAGTGAGGAGACTATCGGACTGGCAAGAATTCCTAATGAGCAGTTCTTC
TRBV28	.	many	TRBJ1-1	CASSFPGGGTEAFF	TGTGCCAGCAGTTTCCCGGGCGGGGGCACTGAAGCTTTCTTT
TRBV29-1	.	few	TRBJ2-1	CSVRDPGNNEQFF	TGCAGCGTGAGGGACCCTGGCAACAATGAGCAGTTCTTC
TRBV6-1	TRBD2	few	TRBJ2-1	CASSALNRGTSGLNEQFF	TGTGCCAGCAGCGCGTTAAACCGGGGGACTAGCGGGTTGAATGAGCAGTTCTTC
TRBV5-6	TRBD2	.	TRBJ2-1	CASSPGTSGGYNEQFF	TGTGCCAGCAGCCCCGGGACTAGTGGTGGCTACAATGAGCAGTTCTTC
TRBV27	.	few	TRBJ1-6	CASSLFIGVGNSPLHF	TGTGCCAGCAGTTTATTCATCGGGGTCGGTAATTCACCCCTCCACTTT
TRBV4-2	.	many	TRBJ1-5	CASSQERNQPQHF	TGTGCCAGCAGCCAAGAGAGGAATCAGCCCCAGCATTTT
TRBV6-2/TRBV6-3	.	.	TRBJ2-7	CASSLGLRPYEQYF	TGTGCCAGCAGTTTGGGGCTGAGGCCTTACGAGCAGTACTTC
TRBV2	TRBD1	.	TRBJ1-2	CASSTTGGAGGYTF	TGTGCCAGCAGTACCACAGGGGGCGCGGGAGGCTACACCTTC
TRBV29-1	TRBD2	.	TRBJ2-1	CSAQNQGLASYNEQFF	TGCAGCGCCCAAAACCAGGGACTAGCCTCCTACAATGAGCAGTTCTTC
TRBV5-1	.	many	TRBJ2-1	CASSLGNGVSYNEQFF	TGCGCCAGCAGCTTGGGGAACGGGGTATCCTACAATGAGCAGTTCTTC
TRBV20-1	.	many	TRBJ2-7	CSAFDGTYEQYF	TGCAGTGCCTTCGACGGAACCTACGAGCAGTACTTC
TRBV29-1	TRBD2	.	TRBJ2-7	CSVVLAGGGDEQYF	TGCAGCGTTGTCCTAGCGGGAGGGGGGGACGAGCAGTACTTC